This TCR beta chain was retrieved from a study of cytomegalovirus exposure and HLA in healthy donors. Findings and limits, study-wide: TCR beta sequences reportedly predicted the HLA-A and HLA-B alleles of most subjects accurately. Among CMV-associated TCR beta chains, most appeared HLA-restricted in a later analysis.

This clone was detected only a few times. Its antigen is unidentified. This PCR relied on a set of 60 Vbeta primers and 13 Jbeta primers. Measured with immunoSEQ multiplex PCR; TCRdb has only the in-frame clones, and not every one. Among about 150,000 clones, 68% were seen once, and the ten largest hold roughly 4.7%. The sequenced sample consisted of PBMCs. The sequence was obtained from a man in his 60s in good health and CMV-seronegative.

The CDR3 here is CASSLKGPGLAKNIQYF. CDR3 nucleotides: TGTGCCAGCAGTTTAAAGGGGCCCGGGCTAGCCAAAAACATTCAGTACTTC. V gene TRBV28 combines with J gene TRBJ2-4, with TRBD1 as a possible D gene (5 bases). V shed 2 bases and J shed 0 bases, with 14 bases lying between them. The CDR3 runs 17 residues. Per the germline V gene, CDR1 is MDHEN and CDR2 is SYDVKM.